This entry lists 5 T cell receptor beta chains sequenced from one sample in a study of human T cells and chemical hapten exposure. Time point specified: healthy volunteer bleed at 6 weeks. From whole blood left unfractionated, total RNA was extracted. One entry per CDR3 protein results from TCRdb running MiXCR on the RACE reads. The sample shows roughly 80,000 distinct CDR3 sequences, 7% to 9.5% of them seen only once. The sequencing input was whole blood. The receptor set was obtained from a female donor in good health. Some clones in this sample may be carry-over from other donors' samples.

The CDR3 sequence: CAISPGAEQYF. The CDR3 coding sequence is TGTGCCATCAGTCCAGGGGCTGAGCAGTACTTC. V usage is TRBV10-3 and J usage is TRBJ2-7; D possibly corresponds to TRBD1 (6 bases). The length of the CDR3 is 11 residues. CDR1 and CDR2 (germline): ENHRY, SYGVKD. V lost 5 bases, J lost 7 bases, and 9 bases lay in between.

Note on this clonotype: This may be a read error, as it is one base from a much larger clone. V is TRBV6-1 and J is TRBJ1-2, with 7 bases aligning to TRBD1. The junction had 1 base not matched to a gene; V was cut back by 0 bases and J by 3 bases. In germline, CDR1 is MNHNS, CDR2 SASEGT. The CDR3 runs 14 residues. The CDR3 coding sequence is TGTGCCAGCAGTGAAGCGACAGGGCACTATGGCTACACCTTC. As protein: CASSEATGHYGYTF.

This clonotype was seen a handful of times. The chain recombines TRBV10-2 with TRBJ1-6, with 7 bases fitting TRBD1. The CDR3 spans 19 residues. Per the germline V gene, CDR1 is WSHSY and CDR2 is SAAADI. The trim removed 3 bases at V and 9 bases at J, leaving 20 bases unmatched. CDR3 protein: CASSEIRWAGGALFSPLHF. CDR3 coding DNA: TGCGCCAGCAGTGAAATTAGGTGGGCAGGGGGTGCCCTTTTTTCACCCCTCCACTTT.

The chain carries TRBV7-6 and TRBJ2-3; D gene ambiguous. CDR3 length: 13 amino acids. Trimming removed 4 bases at V and 6 bases at J, with 11 bases between. CDR1 and CDR2 (germline): SGHVS, FNYEAQ. The CDR3: CASSSERSDTQYF. The CDR3 DNA is TGTGCCAGCAGCTCCGAGCGATCGGATACGCAGTATTTT.

This clonotype was counted ten times or more. The gene calls are TRBV5-1 and TRBJ1-6, with a tentative D call TRBD1 (5 bases). This CDR3 spans 16 amino acids. The germline V and J ends were trimmed by 3 bases and 7 bases, with 17 bases remaining between them. The germline V gene has CDR1 SGHRS and CDR2 YFSETQ. The CDR3 protein is CASSSPRAQGNSPLHF. CDR3 in DNA: TGCGCCAGCAGCTCCCCTCGTGCCCAGGGAAATTCACCCCTCCACTTT.